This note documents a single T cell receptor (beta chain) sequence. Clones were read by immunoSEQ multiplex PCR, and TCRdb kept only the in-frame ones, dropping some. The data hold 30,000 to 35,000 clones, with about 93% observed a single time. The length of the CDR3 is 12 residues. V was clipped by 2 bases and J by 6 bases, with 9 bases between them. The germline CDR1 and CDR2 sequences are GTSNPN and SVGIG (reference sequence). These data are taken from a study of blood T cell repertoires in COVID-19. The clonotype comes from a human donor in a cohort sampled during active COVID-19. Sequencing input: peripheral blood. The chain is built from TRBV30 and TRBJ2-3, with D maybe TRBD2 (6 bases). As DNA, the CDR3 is TGTGCCTGGAGTCCCGCGGGGGATACGCAGTATTTT. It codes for CAWSPAGDTQYF.